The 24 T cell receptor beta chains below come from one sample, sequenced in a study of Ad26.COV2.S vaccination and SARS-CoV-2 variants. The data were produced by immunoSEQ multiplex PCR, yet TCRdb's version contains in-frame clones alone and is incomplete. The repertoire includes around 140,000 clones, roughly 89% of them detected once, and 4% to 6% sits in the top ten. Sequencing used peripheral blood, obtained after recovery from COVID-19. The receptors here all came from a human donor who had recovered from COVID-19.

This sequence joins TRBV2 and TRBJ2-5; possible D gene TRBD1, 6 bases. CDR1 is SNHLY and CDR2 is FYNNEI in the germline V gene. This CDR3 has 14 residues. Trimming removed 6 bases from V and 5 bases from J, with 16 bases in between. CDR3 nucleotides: TGTGCCAGCAGCGAGTGGACAGTAAAGGAGACCCAGTACTTC. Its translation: CASSEWTVKETQYF.

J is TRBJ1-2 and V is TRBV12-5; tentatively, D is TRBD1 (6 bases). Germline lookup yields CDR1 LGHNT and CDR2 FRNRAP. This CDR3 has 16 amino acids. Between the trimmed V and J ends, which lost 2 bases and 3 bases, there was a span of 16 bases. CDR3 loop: CASGLTLPGGYYGYTF. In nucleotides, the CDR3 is TGTGCTAGTGGTTTGACCCTACCCGGGGGCTACTATGGCTACACCTTC.

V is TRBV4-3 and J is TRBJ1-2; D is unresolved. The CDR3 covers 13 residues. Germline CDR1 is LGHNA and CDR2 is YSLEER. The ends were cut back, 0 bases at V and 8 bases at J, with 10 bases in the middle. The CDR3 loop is CASSQESRIGYTF. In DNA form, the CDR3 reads TGCGCCAGCAGCCAAGAGTCACGTATCGGCTACACCTTC.

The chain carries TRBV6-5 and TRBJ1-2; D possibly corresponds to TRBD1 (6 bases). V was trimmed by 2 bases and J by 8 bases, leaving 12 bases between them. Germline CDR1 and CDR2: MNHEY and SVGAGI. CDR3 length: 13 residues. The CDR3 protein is CASSYPYRVGYTF. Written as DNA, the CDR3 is TGTGCCAGCAGTTACCCCTACAGGGTAGGCTACACCTTC.

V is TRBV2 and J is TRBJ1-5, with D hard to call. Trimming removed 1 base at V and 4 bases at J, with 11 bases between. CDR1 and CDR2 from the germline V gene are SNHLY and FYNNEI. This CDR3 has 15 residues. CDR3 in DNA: TGTGCCAGCAGTGAAGACAGCCGAGCAAATCAGCCCCAGCATTTT. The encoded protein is CASSEDSRANQPQHF.

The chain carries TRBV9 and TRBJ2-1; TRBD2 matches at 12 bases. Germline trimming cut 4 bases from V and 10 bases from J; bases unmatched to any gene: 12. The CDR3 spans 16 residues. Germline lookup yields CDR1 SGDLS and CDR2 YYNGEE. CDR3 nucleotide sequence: TGTGCCAGCAGCAACACTCTAGCGGGGGGGCTAAGGGAGCAGTTCTTC. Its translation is CASSNTLAGGLREQFF.

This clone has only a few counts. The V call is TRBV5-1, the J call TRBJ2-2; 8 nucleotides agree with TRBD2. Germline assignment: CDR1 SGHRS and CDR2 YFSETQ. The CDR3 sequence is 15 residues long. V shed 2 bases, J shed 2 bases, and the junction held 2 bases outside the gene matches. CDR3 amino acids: CASSLAGVNTGELFF. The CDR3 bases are TGCGCCAGCAGCTTAGCGGGGGTTAACACCGGGGAGCTGTTTTTT.

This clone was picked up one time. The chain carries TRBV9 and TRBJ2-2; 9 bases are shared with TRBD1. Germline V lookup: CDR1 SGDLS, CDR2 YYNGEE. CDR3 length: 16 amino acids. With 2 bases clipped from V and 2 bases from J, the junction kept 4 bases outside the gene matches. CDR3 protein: CASSVGGQGNTGELFF. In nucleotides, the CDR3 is TGTGCCAGCAGCGTTGGGGGACAGGGTAACACCGGGGAGCTGTTTTTT.

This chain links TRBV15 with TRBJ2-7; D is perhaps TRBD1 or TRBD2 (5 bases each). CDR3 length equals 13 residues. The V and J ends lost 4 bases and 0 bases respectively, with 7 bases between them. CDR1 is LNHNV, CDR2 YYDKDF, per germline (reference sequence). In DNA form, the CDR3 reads TGTGCCACCAGCACCGGGGCCTCCTACGAGCAGTACTTC. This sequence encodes CATSTGASYEQYF.

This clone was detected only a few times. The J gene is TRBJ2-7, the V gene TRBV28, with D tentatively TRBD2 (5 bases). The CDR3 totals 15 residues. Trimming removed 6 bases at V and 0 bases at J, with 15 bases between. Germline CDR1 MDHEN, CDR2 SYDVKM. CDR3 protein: CASRFKVGSSYEQYF. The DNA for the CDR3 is TGTGCCAGCAGATTCAAGGTGGGGAGCTCCTACGAGCAGTACTTC.

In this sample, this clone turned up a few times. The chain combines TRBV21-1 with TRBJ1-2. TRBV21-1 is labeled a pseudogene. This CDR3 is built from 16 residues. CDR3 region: CASNSSKRGGNYGYTF. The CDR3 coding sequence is TGTGCCAGCAACTCTTCCAAAAGGGGCGGGAACTATGGCTACACCTTC.

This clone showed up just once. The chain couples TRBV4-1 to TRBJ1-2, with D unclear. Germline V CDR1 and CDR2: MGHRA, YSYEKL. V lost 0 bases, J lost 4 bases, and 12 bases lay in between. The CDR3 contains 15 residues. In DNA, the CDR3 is TGCGCCAGCAGCCAAGATATTCTGGGATCCTATGGCTACACCTTC. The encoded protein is CASSQDILGSYGYTF.

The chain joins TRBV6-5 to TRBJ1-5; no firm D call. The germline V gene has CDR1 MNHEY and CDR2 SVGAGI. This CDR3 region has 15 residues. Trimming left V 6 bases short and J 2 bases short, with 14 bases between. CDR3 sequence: CASSPLPDGNQPQHF. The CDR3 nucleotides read TGTGCCAGCAGCCCCCTACCGGACGGCAATCAGCCCCAGCATTTT.

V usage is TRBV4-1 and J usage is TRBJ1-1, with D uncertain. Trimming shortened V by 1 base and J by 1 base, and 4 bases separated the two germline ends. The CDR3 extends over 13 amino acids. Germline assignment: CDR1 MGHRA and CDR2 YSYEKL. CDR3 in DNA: TGCGCCAGCAGCCAAGTCTCGAACACTGAAGCTTTCTTT. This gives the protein CASSQVSNTEAFF.

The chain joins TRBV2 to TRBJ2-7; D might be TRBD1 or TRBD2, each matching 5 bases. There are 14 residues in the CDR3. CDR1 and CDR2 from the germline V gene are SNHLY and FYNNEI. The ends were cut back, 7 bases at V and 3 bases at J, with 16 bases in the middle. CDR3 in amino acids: CASKALGEIYEQYF. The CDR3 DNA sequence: TGTGCCAGCAAAGCGTTGGGGGAAATCTACGAGCAGTACTTC.

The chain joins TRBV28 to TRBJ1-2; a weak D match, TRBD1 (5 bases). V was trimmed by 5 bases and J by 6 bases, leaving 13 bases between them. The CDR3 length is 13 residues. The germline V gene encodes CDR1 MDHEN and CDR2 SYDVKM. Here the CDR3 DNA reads TGTGCCAGCAGTCCTCGGGGGTTGCATGGCTACACCTTC. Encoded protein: CASSPRGLHGYTF.

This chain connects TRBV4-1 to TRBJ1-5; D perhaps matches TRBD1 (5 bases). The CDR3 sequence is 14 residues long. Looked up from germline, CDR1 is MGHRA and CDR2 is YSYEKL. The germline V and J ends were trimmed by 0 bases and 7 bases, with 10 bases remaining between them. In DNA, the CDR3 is TGCGCCAGCAGCCAAGATAAGTCAGGGCAGCCCCAGCATTTT. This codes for CASSQDKSGQPQHF.

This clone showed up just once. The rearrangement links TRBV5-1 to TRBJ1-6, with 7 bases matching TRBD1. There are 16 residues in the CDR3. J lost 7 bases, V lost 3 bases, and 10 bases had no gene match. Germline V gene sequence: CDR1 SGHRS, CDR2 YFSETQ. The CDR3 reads CASSYASGQTNSPLHF. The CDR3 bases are TGCGCCAGCAGCTACGCCTCGGGACAGACCAATTCACCCCTCCACTTT.

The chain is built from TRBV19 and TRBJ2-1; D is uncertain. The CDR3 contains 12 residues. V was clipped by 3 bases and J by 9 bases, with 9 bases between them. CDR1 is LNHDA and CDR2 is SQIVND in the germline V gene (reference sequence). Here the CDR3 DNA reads TGTGCCAGTAGTATCGGACGGCTTGAGCAGTTCTTC. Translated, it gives CASSIGRLEQFF.

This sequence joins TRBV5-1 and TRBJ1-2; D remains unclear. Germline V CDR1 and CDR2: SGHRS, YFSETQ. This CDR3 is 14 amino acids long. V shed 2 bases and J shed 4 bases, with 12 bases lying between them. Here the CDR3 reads CASSFPGTGYGYTF. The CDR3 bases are TGCGCCAGCAGCTTCCCGGGTACCGGCTATGGCTACACCTTC.

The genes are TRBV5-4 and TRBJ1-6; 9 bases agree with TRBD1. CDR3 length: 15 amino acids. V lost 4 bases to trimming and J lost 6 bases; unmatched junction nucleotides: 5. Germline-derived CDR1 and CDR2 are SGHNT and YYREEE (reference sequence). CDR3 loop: CASSGGDRANSPLHF. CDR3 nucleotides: TGTGCCAGCAGCGGCGGGGACAGGGCTAATTCACCCCTCCACTTT. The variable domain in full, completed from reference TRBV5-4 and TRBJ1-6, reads ETGVTQSPTHLIKTRGQQVTLRCSSQSGHNTVSWYQQALGQGPQFIFQYYREEENGRGNFPPRFSGLQFPNYSSELNVNALELDDSALYLCASSGGDRANSPLHFGNGTRLTVT.

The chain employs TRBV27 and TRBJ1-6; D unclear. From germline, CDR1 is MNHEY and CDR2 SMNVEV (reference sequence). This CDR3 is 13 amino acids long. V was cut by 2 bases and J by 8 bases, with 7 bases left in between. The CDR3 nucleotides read TGTGCCAGCAGTTTAAGCGGAGATTCACCCCTCCACTTT. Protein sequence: CASSLSGDSPLHF.

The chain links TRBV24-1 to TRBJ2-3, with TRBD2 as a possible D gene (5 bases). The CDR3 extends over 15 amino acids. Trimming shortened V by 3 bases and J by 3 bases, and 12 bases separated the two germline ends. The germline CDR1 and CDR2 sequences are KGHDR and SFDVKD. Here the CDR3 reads CATSDHREGTDTQYF. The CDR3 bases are TGTGCCACCAGTGATCACCGGGAAGGTACAGATACGCAGTATTTT.

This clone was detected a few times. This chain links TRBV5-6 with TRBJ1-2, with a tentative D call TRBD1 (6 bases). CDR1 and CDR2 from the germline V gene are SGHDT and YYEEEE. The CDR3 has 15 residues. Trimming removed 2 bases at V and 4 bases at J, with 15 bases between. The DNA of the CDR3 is TGTGCCAGCAGCTTTACGGTAGAGACAGGCTATGGCTACACCTTC. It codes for CASSFTVETGYGYTF.